This T cell receptor beta chain was retrieved from a study of cytomegalovirus exposure and HLA in healthy donors (dated by TCRdb to 2016 to 2017). General notes on the study: According to an earlier analysis of a few hundred of the donors, roughly 180 million T cells yielded roughly 110 million unique TCR beta sequences and more than 250 Gb of sequence data. Of the roughly 400 genotyped donors, approximately 82% fell in the genetic ancestry cluster associated with self-reported Caucasian donors. The later analysis used no new phenotypic data to find candidate immune exposures, relying instead on TCR beta sequences and their occurrence across donors. On average, over 200,000 unique TCR beta nucleotide sequences were sequenced per donor among fewer than 500 genotyped donors of the cohort, with roughly 20% of those sequences being non-productive. A later analysis re-analyzed previously published TCR beta repertoires from approximately 670 donors and added high-resolution HLA genotyping to study TCR occurrence patterns. High-throughput TCR immunosequencing, statistical association of individual TCRs with disease status, and machine learning were combined to predict cytomegalovirus infection status. An early release covering just under 650 HLA-typed donors comprised about 290 gigabases of sequencing data and around 85 million unique TCR sequences. The study was designed to test whether signatures of past pathogen exposure could be identified by cataloging public T cell receptors. The T cell repertoires of 666 subjects were profiled by immunosequencing and related to cytomegalovirus serostatus. Class I and class II HLA loci were covered by the typing at four-digit resolution. An earlier analysis of more than 450 of the donors used high-throughput TCR beta sequencing to judge whether each TCR beta V gene segment behaved as functional or pseudogenic. Besides the first cohort of hundreds of subjects, a separate validation cohort made up of 120 different subjects was used. Roughly 5 DR-DQ haplotypes were treated as single units for association and clustering because of strong linkage in the cohort. Donor age, sex, ethnicity and CMV serostatus were compiled alongside the repertoire data. A later genetic analysis took genome-wide SNP genotypes for 398 of the 666 donors and used that subset as a discovery cohort. All discovery cohort repertoires had been generated on a single sequencing platform. The number of typed donors differed by locus: roughly 629-630 for A, B, C, DRB1 and DQB1; 522 for DQA1; approximately 610 for DPA1; and 400 to 480 for DPB1. Results and caveats for the whole study, not just this receptor: A total of roughly 160 TCR beta chains were listed by the study as associated with cytomegalovirus. A later analysis reported that several top co-occurrence clusters appeared linked to parvovirus B19, influenza, CMV and Epstein-Barr virus. A later analysis found that most CMV-associated TCR beta chains appeared HLA-restricted, with HLA associations seemingly driven largely by CMV exposure. In both the original and validation cohorts, the classifier was reported to diagnose cytomegalovirus status with high specificity and sensitivity. A later genetic analysis associated a missense DCLRE1C variant with V-gene and J-gene trimming of TCR beta chains, and an independent cohort replicated the association. Only TCR beta chains were sequenced in this cohort, and the absence of alpha or paired-chain data limited detectable features. A group of highly shared sequence variants was considered likely to be a technical artifact of the sequencing pipeline. For the cohort, immune exposure information was limited to CMV serostatus. A further reported finding was that TCR beta sequences accurately predicted the HLA-A and HLA-B alleles for most subjects in the first cohort. HLA typing was unavailable for some donors at each locus, so association tests used only the typed subset. In a later genetic analysis, fewer N-insertions in productive TCRs were reported among donors in an Asian-associated ancestry cluster than the roughly 710-donor mean. According to the authors, the approach could potentially be generalized to other disease states and immunological phenotypes. In vitro tests confirmed that a few of the cytomegalovirus-associated TCR beta chains recognize cytomegalovirus antigens. A later analysis associated 15,000 or so TCR beta sequences with specific HLA alleles at a false discovery rate of 0.05. An earlier analysis of approximately 590 of the donors showed that most TCR beta V segments appeared in productive rearrangements either about 87% or about 30% of the time, which broadly matched IMGT annotations. Linkage disequilibrium might explain the correlated functional status among segregating V segments, but an unknown experimental factor could not be excluded. Sequencing depth was assumed to be roughly uniform across donors in the presence/absence analyses, though that assumption may not hold. A later analysis found that HLA-associated TCR beta chains were more clonally expanded and had lower generation probabilities than equally common non-associated chains. Because counts were too low, 15 to 20 rarely observed V segments, including chromosome 9 orphons, were excluded from the earlier analysis of 587 of the donors. Strong co-occurrence of HLA alleles, especially DR and DQ, made assigning TCR associations to individual alleles difficult. In a later analysis, TCR association rates were found to vary across HLA loci, with the most associated TCRs seen for DRB1 alleles and the fewest for HLA-C alleles. Most TCR sequences were seen in very few donors, while some public TCRs were found in many individuals. The 87-base-pair reads could not distinguish some IMGT-functional V segments, including TRBV6-2 and TRBV6-3, so those segments were excluded.

In the case of this clone: What antigen it recognizes has not been identified. No clone much larger than this one lies a single base away; base qualities are absent.

The CDR3 goes from the cysteine to the phenylalanine over 17 residues. Only the CDR3 DNA is retained, 51 bases long and in frame from the first base. The germline V gene gives CDR1 as SGHTA and CDR2 as FQGNSA. V loses 2 bases at its end and J loses 0 bases; junction bases beyond the gene matches: 10. The receptor library was made with the immunoSEQ multiplex PCR assay. For the multiplex PCR, a mixture combining 60 forward primers for TCR Vbeta segments and 13 reverse primers for TCR Jbeta segments was used. The CDR3 region of rearranged TCR beta genes was amplified from genomic DNA by a multiplex PCR assay. The Illumina HiSeq System was used to sequence the amplified TCR beta libraries as 87-base-pair reads. Concerning the study's data processing: In a later analysis, some 80 million unique TCR beta chains were counted across the approximately 670 repertoires, and around 10 million of these chains were shared by at least two donors. To remove PCR and sequencing errors, raw reads were error-corrected and collapsed into unique sequences using a nearest-neighbor algorithm that merged closely related sequences. CDR3 sequences were aligned to IMGT reference sequences to assign V, D and J gene segments. For a sequence to be retained, a match of at least six nucleotides to both a V gene segment and a J gene segment was required. A rearrangement was called productive if the CDR3 had no stop codons and remained in frame with V and J, and every other rearrangement was called non-productive. Following IMGT convention, CDR3 was defined as the stretch from the second conserved V-encoded cysteine to the conserved J-encoded phenylalanine. Sequences without an unambiguous match to a single V gene segment were excluded from the earlier analysis of over 500 of the donors. In an earlier analysis of around 590 of the donors, a V segment was called functional when productive rearrangements were above 56.7%, and segregating when the standard deviation between donors exceeded 5%. A statistical classification framework was built to diagnose cytomegalovirus status from the catalog of TCR beta chain sequences. In a later analysis, TCR nucleotide sequences were compared against IMGT/GENE-DB human TR gene sequences so that V and J genes could be assigned. A later analysis assigned CDR3 sequences and most-parsimonious VDJ recombination scenarios with the TCRdist pipeline. In a later analysis, each TCR beta chain was defined by its CDR3 amino acid sequence together with its V-gene family, and reads without a unique V-gene family were excluded. A later analysis removed 592 highly shared, low-generation-probability nucleotide sequences to deal with suspected cross-contamination and a sequencing artifact. In a later analysis, a clonal expansion index was calculated for each public chain from normalized within-repertoire ranks of inferred template counts. A later analysis computed generation probabilities with a VDJ recombination model fitted to out-of-frame rearrangements, and checked the results against IGoR. In a later analysis, hypergeometric tests were used to score TCR-TCR, TCR-HLA and TCR-CMV co-occurrence, with a repertoire-size bias correction applied to TCR pairs. In a later analysis, false discovery rates were estimated by permuting HLA or CMV assignments 20 times. In a later analysis, co-occurring TCRs were grouped with DBSCAN, and TCRdist sequence similarity was added when clustering was performed within HLA-allele-positive subsets. Repertoires with fewer than 30,000 or more than 120,000 public chains, plus five repertoires with anomalous nucleotide sharing, were excluded from co-occurrence clustering. TCRdb took this table from immuneACCESS and kept in-frame rearrangements with V and J called. Such tables lack part of the clones; where checked against another copy, unresolved V genes explain under half of the gap, and the rest is unexplained. V, J and clone size reflect that table, while D and trimming were determined from the DNA. Counted in this sample were 200,000 or so clones; around 86% of them appeared once. The biggest ten clones account for roughly 6% of the sample.

The cohort was made up of under 800 healthy bone marrow donors. All cohort members were sampled while nominally healthy, although unrecorded immune exposures were likely present. The donor was CMV seropositive and belonged to the group of around 300 seropositive cohort members. A peripheral blood sample was provided by each donor, and peripheral blood mononuclear cells were used for TCR beta sequencing. The Qiagen DNeasy Blood Extraction Kit was used to extract genomic DNA from the blood cell samples. Sample: PBMCs. The chain is assembled from TRBV7-2 and TRBJ2-7, with TRBD2 identical over 7 junction bases. This sequence originates from a man aged 40-49 years in good health and CMV-seropositive. The CDR3 protein: CASSLRGGSYSSYEQYF. Here is the DNA: TGTGCCAGCAGCTTACGCGGGGGTTCGTACAGCTCCTACGAGCAGTACTTC.